This TCR beta chain appears in the sequencing data of a study of shared clonotypes between healthy human individuals. Study-wide context: Three plates were used per donor for CD4 naive, three for CD4 memory, two for CD8 naive and one for CD8 memory.

Germline values: CDR1 SGHDT, CDR2 YYEEEE. Trimming cost V 4 bases and J 5 bases, with 12 bases left between them. This CDR3 contains 14 residues. In the authors' workflow: As immunoSEQ supplied junction-only sequences (without quality scores), filtering differed. Method: immunoSEQ multiplex PCR; TCRdb's copy keeps in-frame clones and lacks some. The V and J calls and the clone size are those of that table, but D and trimming were determined from the DNA. The data contain roughly 2.6 million clones, roughly 92% of them singletons. This clonotype was sampled from a man younger than 35 in good health. The sample taken for sequencing was naive CD4+ T cells sorted from blood. Subset given: CD45RA+ positively selected. J is TRBJ2-2 and V is TRBV5-6; D gene ambiguous. In nucleotides, the CDR3 is TGTGCCAGCAGCCACTACGAAGGGACCGGGGAGCTGTTTTTT. This sequence encodes CASSHYEGTGELFF.